Sequencing of this T cell receptor beta chain was carried out in a study of blood T cell repertoires in COVID-19. Study overall: Sites in the United States, Italy and Spain provided acute and convalescent COVID-19 samples. The cDNA or gDNA used as material had been derived from T cells, B-cell-depleted T cells, or PBMCs.

Original processing notes: The authors estimated nucleated cell counts from reference gene primer amplification. Repertoires were generated with immunoSEQ multiplex PCR, while TCRdb's copy carries only in-frame clones and drops some. V, J and clone size reflect that table, while D and trimming were determined from the DNA. The sample has about 180,000 clones, 80% to 90% seen once. Trimming shortened V by 6 bases and J by 4 bases, and 12 bases separated the two germline ends. The CDR3 is 13 residues long. The chain combines TRBV12-3 or TRBV12-4 with TRBJ1-1; D is uncertain. This sequence originates from a man aged 50 or older with active or convalescent COVID-19. Sample: peripheral blood. The DNA for the CDR3 is TGTGCCAGCAGGAGAGTGAGTGGCACTGAAGCTTTCTTT. Its protein is CASRRVSGTEAFF.